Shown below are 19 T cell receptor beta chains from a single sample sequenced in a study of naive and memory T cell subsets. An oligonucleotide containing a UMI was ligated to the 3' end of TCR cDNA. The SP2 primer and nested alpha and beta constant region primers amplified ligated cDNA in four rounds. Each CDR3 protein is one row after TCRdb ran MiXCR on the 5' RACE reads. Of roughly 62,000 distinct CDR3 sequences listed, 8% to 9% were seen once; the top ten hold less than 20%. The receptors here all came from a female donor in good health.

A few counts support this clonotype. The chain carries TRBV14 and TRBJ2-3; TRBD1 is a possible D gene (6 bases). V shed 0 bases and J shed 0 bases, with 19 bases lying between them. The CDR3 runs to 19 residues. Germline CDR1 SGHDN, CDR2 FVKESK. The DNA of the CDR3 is TGTGCCAGCAGCCAAGAAATTGGACAGCCGGAGGCTAGCACAGATACGCAGTATTTT. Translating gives CASSQEIGQPEASTDTQYF.

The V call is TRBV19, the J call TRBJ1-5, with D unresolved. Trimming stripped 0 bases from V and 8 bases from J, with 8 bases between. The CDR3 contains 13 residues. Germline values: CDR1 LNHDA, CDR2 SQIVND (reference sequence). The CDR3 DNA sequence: TGTGCCAGTAGTATAGATGGAAGGAAGCCCCAGCATTTT. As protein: CASSIDGRKPQHF.

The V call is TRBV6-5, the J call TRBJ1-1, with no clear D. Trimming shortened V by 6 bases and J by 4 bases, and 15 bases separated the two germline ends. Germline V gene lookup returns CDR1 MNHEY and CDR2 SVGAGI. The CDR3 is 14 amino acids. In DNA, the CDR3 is TGTGCCAGCAGGCCTCCTGTTGTTGGCACTGAAGCTTTCTTT. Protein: CASRPPVVGTEAFF.

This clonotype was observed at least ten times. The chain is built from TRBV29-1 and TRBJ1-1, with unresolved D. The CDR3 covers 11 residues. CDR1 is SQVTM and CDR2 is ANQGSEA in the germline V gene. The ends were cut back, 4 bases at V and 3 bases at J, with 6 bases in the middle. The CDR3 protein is CSVVGYTEAFF. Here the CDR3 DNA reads TGCAGCGTTGTAGGGTACACTGAAGCTTTCTTT.

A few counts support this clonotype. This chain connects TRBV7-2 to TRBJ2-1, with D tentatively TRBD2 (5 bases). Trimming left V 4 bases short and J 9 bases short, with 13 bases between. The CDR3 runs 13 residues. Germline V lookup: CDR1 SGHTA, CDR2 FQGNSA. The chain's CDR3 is CASSSGLHGEQFF. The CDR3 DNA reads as TGTGCCAGCAGCTCAGGACTGCACGGTGAGCAGTTCTTC.

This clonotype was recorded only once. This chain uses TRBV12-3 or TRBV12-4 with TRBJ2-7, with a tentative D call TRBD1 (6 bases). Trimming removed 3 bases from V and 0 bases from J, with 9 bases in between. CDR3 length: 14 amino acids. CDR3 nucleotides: TGTGCCAGCAGTTTTGACAGGAGCTCCTACGAGCAGTACTTC. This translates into CASSFDRSSYEQYF.

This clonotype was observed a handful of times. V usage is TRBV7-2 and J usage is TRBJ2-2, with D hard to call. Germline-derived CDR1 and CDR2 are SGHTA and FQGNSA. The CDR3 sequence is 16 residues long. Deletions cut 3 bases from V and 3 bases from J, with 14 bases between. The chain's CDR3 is CASSFPVGSDTGELFF. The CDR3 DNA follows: TGTGCCAGCAGCTTCCCGGTTGGGTCCGACACCGGGGAGCTGTTTTTT.

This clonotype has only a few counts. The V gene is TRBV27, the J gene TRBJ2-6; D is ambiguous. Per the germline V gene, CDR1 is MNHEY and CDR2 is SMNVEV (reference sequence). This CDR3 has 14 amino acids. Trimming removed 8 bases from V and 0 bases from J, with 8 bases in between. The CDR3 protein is CASGVDSGANVLTF. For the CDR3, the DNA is TGTGCCAGCGGGGTTGACTCTGGGGCCAACGTCCTGACTTTC. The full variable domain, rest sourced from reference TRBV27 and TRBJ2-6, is EAQVTQNPRYLITVTGKKLTVTCSQNMNHEYMSWYRQDPGLGLRQIYYSMNVEVTDKGDVPEGYKVSRKEKRNFPLILESPSPNQTSLYFCASGVDSGANVLTFGAGSRLTVL.

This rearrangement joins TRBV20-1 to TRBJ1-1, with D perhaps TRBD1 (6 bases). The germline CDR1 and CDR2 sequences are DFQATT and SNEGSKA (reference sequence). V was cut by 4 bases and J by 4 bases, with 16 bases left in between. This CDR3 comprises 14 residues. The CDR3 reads CSAKRGPLGTEAFF. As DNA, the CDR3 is TGCAGTGCTAAACGGGGGCCCCTGGGCACTGAAGCTTTCTTT.

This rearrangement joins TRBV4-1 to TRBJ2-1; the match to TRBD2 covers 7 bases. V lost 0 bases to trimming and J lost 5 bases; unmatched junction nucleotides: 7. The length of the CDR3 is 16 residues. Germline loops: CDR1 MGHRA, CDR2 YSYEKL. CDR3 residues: CASSQEPGGPDNEQFF. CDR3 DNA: TGCGCCAGCAGCCAAGAGCCGGGGGGACCCGACAATGAGCAGTTCTTC.

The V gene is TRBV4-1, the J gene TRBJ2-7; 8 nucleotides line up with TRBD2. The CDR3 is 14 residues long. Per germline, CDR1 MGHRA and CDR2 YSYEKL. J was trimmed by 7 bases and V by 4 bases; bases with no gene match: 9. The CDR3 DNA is TGCGCCAGCAGCCCCAGCGGGGGAGGTGGGGAGCAGTACTTC. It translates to CASSPSGGGGEQYF.

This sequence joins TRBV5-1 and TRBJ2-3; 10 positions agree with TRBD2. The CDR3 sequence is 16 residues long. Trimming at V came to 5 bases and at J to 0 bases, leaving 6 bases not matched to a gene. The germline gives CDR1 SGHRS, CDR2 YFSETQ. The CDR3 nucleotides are TGCGCCAGCAGAAAAGGGACTAGCGAGAGCACAGATACGCAGTATTTT. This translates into CASRKGTSESTDTQYF.

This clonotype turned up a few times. This CDR3 reads CASSNPPIVEQYF. The CDR3 DNA reads as TGTGCCAGCAGTAACCCGCCGATTGTCGAGCAGTACTTC. The gene calls are TRBV7-9 and TRBJ2-7; D is ambiguous. In germline, CDR1 is SEHNR, CDR2 FQNEAQ (reference sequence). The CDR3 totals 13 residues. Trimming cost V 6 bases and J 6 bases, with 15 bases left between them.

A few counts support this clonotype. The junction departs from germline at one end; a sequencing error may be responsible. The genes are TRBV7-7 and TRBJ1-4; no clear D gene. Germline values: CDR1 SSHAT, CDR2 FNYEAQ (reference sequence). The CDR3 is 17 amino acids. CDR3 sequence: CASSLKPPTSTNEKLFF. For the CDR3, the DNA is TGTGCTAGCAGCTTAAAGCCGCCGACCTCAACTAATGAAAAACTGTTTTTT. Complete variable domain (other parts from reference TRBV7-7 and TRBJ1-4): GAGVSQSPRYKVTKRGQDVTLRCDPISSHATLYWYQQALGQGPEFLTYFNYEAQPDKSGLPSDRFSAERPEGSISTLTIQRTEQRDSAMYRCASSLKPPTSTNEKLFFGSGTQLSVL.

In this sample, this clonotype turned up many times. CDR3 loop: CASSQWTDQPQHF. Written as DNA, the CDR3 is TGCGCCAGCAGCCAATGGACGGATCAGCCCCAGCATTTT. This chain joins TRBV4-1 and TRBJ1-5; D gene ambiguous. This CDR3 has 13 amino acids. V was trimmed by 2 bases and J by 5 bases, leaving 7 bases between them. Germline V gene sequence: CDR1 MGHRA, CDR2 YSYEKL.

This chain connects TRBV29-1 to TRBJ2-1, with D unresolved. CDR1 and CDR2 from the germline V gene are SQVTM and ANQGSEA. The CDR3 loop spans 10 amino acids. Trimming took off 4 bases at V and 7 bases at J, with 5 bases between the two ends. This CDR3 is CSVGGNEQFF. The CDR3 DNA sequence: TGCAGCGTTGGTGGGAATGAGCAGTTCTTC.

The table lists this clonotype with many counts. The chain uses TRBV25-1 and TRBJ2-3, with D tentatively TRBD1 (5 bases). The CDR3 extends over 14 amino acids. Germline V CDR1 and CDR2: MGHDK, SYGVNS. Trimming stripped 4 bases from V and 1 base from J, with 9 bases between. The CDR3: CASSVEGGTDTQYF. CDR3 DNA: TGTGCCAGCAGTGTGGAAGGGGGCACAGATACGCAGTATTTT.

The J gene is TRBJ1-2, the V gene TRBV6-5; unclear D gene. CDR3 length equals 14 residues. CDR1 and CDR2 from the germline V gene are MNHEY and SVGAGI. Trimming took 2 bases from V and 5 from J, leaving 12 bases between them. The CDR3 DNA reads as TGTGCCAGCAGTTACAGGGAGGGAAATTATGGCTACACCTTC. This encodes CASSYREGNYGYTF.

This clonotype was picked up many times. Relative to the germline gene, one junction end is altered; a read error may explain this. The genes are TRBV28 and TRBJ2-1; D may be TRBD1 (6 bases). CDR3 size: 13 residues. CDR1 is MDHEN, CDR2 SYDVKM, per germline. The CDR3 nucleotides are TGTGCCAGCAGTTTAAATTATTGGCAGGGGTATCTCTTC. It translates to CASSLNYWQGYLF.